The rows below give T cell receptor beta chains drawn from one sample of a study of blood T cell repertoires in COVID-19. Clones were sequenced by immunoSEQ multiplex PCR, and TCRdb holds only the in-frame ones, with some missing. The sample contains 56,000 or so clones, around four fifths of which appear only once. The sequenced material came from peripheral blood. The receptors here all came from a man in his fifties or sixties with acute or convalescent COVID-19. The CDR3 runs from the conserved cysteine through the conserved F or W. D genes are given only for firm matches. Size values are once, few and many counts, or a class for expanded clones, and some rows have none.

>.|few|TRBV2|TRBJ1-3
TGTGCCAGCAGTGTTTACCGGGGTTATGGAAACACCATATATTTT
CASSVYRGYGNTIYF
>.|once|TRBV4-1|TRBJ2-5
TGCGCCAGCAGCCAAGATTTGGGCAGAGAGACCCAGTACTTC
CASSQDLGRETQYF
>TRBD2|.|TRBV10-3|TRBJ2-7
TGTGCCATCAGTGAGCCCCCGACTAGCGGGAACTACGAGCAGTACTTC
CAISEPPTSGNYEQYF
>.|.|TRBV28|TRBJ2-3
TGTGCCAGCAGTTTACACCGTCGGGGCACAGATACGCAGTATTTT
CASSLHRRGTDTQYF
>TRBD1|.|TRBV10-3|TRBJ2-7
TGTGCCATCAGCGGCTTGACAGGGTACGAGCAGTACTTC
CAISGLTGYEQYF
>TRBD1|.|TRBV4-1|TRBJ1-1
TGCGCCAGCAGCCCGGGACAGTTCGGGAACACTGAAGCTTTCTTT
CASSPGQFGNTEAFF
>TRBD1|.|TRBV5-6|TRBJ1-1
TGTGCCAGCAGCCGGCCGGGACAGGGTTTTATGAACACTGAAGCTTTCTTT
CASSRPGQGFMNTEAFF
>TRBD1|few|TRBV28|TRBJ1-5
TGTGCCAGCAGTCCACCGGGACAGGGTTTAAGGCAGCCCCAGCATTTT
CASSPPGQGLRQPQHF
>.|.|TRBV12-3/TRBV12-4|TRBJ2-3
TGTGCCAGCAAGGGCGGGACCACAGATACGCAGTATTTT
CASKGGTTDTQYF
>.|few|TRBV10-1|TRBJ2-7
TGCGCCAGCAGTGATTGGAGGATCCCCTACGAGCAGTACTTC
CASSDWRIPYEQYF
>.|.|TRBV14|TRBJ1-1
TGTGCCAGCAGCCAAGTCGCTGAGACTGAAGCTTTCTTT
CASSQVAETEAFF
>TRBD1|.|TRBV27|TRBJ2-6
TGTGCCACCTCTGTAACAGGGGGCCTTCGGGGGGCCAACGTCCTGACTTTC
CATSVTGGLRGANVLTF
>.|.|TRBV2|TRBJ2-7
TGTGCCAGCAGTGAGCTGTCCTCGAGCTCCTACGAGCAGTACTTC
CASSELSSSSYEQYF
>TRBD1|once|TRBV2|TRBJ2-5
TGTGCCAGCAGTGCGCAGGACAGGGGAGAAGAGACCCAGTACTTC
CASSAQDRGEETQYF
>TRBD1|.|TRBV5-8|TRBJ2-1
TGTGCCAGCAGCCCTAAGGCGGACAGGGGATGGGCAAATGAGCAGTTCTTC
CASSPKADRGWANEQFF
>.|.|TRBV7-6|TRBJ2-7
TGTGCCAGCAGCTTATTCCCAGGCGACTCCTACGAGCAGTACTTC
CASSLFPGDSYEQYF